This paragraph reports one TCR beta chain. Its antigen is still unknown. Trimming pared 2 bases from V and 2 bases from J, leaving 12 bases between. The CDR3 consists of 14 residues. Germline V gene data show CDR1 as GTSNPN and CDR2 as SVGIG (reference sequence). The sample belongs to a study of cytomegalovirus exposure and HLA in healthy donors. Sequenced by immunoSEQ multiplex PCR; TCRdb stores in-frame clones only, minus some. The sample has about 82,000 clones, 85% to 95% seen once. Regarding the study as a whole: Later, an analysis found that TCR clusters from the first cohort tended to co-occur in the 90 to 150 validation repertoires. The study labeled roughly 160 TCR beta chains cytomegalovirus-associated.

The donors were members of the validation cohort comprising approximately 110 subjects, separate from the roughly 680-subject first cohort. This chain uses TRBV30 with TRBJ1-1; D is ambiguous. The sample comprised PBMCs. This TCR was recovered from a man between 18 and 35 years old in good health and CMV-seronegative. The CDR3 coding sequence is TGTGCCTGGAGTCTAGTATTGGTTAACACTGAAGCTTTCTTT. Translated, it gives CAWSLVLVNTEAFF.